A single sample is the source of the 9 T cell receptor beta chains below, sequenced in a study of T cell responses to AZD1222 COVID-19 vaccine. TCRdb's table, derived via immunoSEQ multiplex PCR, lists solely in-frame clones and lacks some. The repertoire holds 100,000 to 150,000 clones, with 75% to 90% as singletons. The sequences come from peripheral blood, collected on day 0 of AZD1222 vaccination. The receptors shown here come from an adult in good health.

The chain combines TRBV7-9 with TRBJ1-6, with D unresolved. Trimming stripped 4 bases from V and 6 bases from J, with 10 bases between. Germline assignment: CDR1 SEHNR and CDR2 FQNEAQ (reference sequence). There are 14 residues in the CDR3. The CDR3 bases are TGTGCCAGCAGCTCCATAGTGGGTAATTCACCCCTCCACTTT. It codes for CASSSIVGNSPLHF.

J is TRBJ2-3 and V is TRBV5-1; 9 bases align to TRBD1. CDR1 is SGHRS and CDR2 is YFSETQ in the germline V gene. The CDR3 is made up of 16 amino acids. The V segment lost 3 bases and the J segment 0 bases; nucleotides outside the gene matches: 5. CDR3 bases: TGCGCCAGCAGCTGGACTGGACAGGGGAGCACAGATACGCAGTATTTT. This sequence encodes CASSWTGQGSTDTQYF.

This rearrangement joins TRBV20-1 to TRBJ1-1; no clear D gene. This CDR3 region has 11 residues. Between the trimmed V and J ends, which lost 5 bases and 5 bases, there was a span of 9 bases. The germline V gene encodes CDR1 DFQATT and CDR2 SNEGSKA (reference sequence). In DNA, the CDR3 is TGCAGTGCTGATGGGGAAACTGAAGCTTTCTTT. It translates to CSADGETEAFF.

The chain employs TRBV28 and TRBJ1-5; D is unclear. V was trimmed by 6 bases and J by 4 bases, leaving 10 bases between them. CDR3 length: 13 amino acids. Germline assignment: CDR1 MDHEN and CDR2 SYDVKM. In nucleotides, the CDR3 is TGTGCCAGCAGAAACAGCCGAAATCAGCCCCAGCATTTT. It yields the protein CASRNSRNQPQHF.

This chain joins TRBV5-1 and TRBJ1-2; weak D call: TRBD1 (6 bases). The CDR3 totals 14 residues. Trimming removed 3 bases at V and 8 bases at J, with 17 bases between. Germline loops: CDR1 SGHRS, CDR2 YFSETQ. CDR3 sequence: CASSSSGALEGYTF. The CDR3 coding sequence is TGCGCCAGCAGCTCTTCAGGGGCTTTGGAAGGCTACACCTTC.

Concerning this clone: Germline and junction disagree at one end, which may indicate a read error. The gene calls are TRBV7-6 and TRBJ2-3; 13 bases line up with TRBD2. From germline, CDR1 is SGHVS and CDR2 FNYEAQ. CDR3 length: 16 amino acids. The CDR3 region is CASSSRLAGGTDTQYF. The DNA for the CDR3 is TGTGCCAGCAGCTCGCGACTAGCGGGGGGCACGGATACGCAGTATTTT. The variable domain in full, with the rest retrieved from reference TRBV7-6 and TRBJ2-3, is GAGVSQSPRYKVTKRGQDVALRCDPISGHVSLYWYRQALGQGPEFLTYFNYEAQQDKSGLPNDRFSAERPEGSISTLTIQRTEQRDSAMYRCASSSRLAGGTDTQYFGPGTRLTVL.

This clone was counted a single time. The genes are TRBV5-4 and TRBJ1-1; maybe TRBD1 (6 bases). Looked up from germline, CDR1 is SGHNT and CDR2 is YYREEE (reference sequence). The CDR3 has 14 amino acids. The V and J ends lost 1 base and 4 bases respectively, with 11 bases between them. This chain's CDR3 is CASSLLQGGTEAFF. The CDR3 DNA sequence: TGTGCCAGCAGCTTGCTACAAGGGGGCACTGAAGCTTTCTTT.

The CDR3 region has the DNA TGTGCCAGCAGCTCGGACATCCCCTATGGCTACACCTTC. Encoded protein: CASSSDIPYGYTF. The chain is built from TRBV7-9 and TRBJ1-2; D might be TRBD1 (5 bases). With 4 bases removed from V and 4 bases from J, the gap between germline ends came to 10 bases. The CDR3 length is 13 residues. Germline V gene sequence: CDR1 SEHNR, CDR2 FQNEAQ (reference sequence).

The V and J genes are TRBV7-6 and TRBJ2-2; maybe TRBD2 (5 bases). Trimming cost V 5 bases and J 6 bases, with 13 bases left between them. CDR3 size: 14 residues. CDR1 is SGHVS and CDR2 is FNYEAQ in the germline V gene. The CDR3, as DNA: TGTGCCAGCAGCCCGAAGGTGGGAGCCGGGGAGCTGTTTTTT. Its protein is CASSPKVGAGELFF.